This TCR beta chain is from a study of chemoradiotherapy in HPV16-positive cancers. Whole-study context: Candidate HPV-specific clones and shared TCR motifs came from two HPV16-positive patients.

This clone is classed as large (0.1 to 1%). Its antigen is not known. V was clipped by 1 base and J by 6 bases; unmatched bases: 5. The CDR3 contains 15 residues. Germline V lookup: CDR1 SGHAT, CDR2 FQNNGV. Study findings and constraints: Candidate HPV-specific clones and E7-related TCR motifs grew in tumor during treatment.

TCRdb's copy holds only in-frame clones and misses some; the assay was immunoSEQ multiplex PCR. The table includes around 3,300 clones, around 83% detected once. Specimen: tumor tissue, collected from a patient who underwent chemoradiotherapy. This sequence joins TRBV11-2 and TRBJ1-2; 10 bases match TRBD1. This clonotype was sampled from a human donor with HPV-associated anogenital cancer. The CDR3 loop is CASSLVVTGGDGYTF. Written as DNA, the CDR3 is TGTGCCAGCAGCTTAGTGGTGACAGGGGGCGATGGCTACACCTTC.